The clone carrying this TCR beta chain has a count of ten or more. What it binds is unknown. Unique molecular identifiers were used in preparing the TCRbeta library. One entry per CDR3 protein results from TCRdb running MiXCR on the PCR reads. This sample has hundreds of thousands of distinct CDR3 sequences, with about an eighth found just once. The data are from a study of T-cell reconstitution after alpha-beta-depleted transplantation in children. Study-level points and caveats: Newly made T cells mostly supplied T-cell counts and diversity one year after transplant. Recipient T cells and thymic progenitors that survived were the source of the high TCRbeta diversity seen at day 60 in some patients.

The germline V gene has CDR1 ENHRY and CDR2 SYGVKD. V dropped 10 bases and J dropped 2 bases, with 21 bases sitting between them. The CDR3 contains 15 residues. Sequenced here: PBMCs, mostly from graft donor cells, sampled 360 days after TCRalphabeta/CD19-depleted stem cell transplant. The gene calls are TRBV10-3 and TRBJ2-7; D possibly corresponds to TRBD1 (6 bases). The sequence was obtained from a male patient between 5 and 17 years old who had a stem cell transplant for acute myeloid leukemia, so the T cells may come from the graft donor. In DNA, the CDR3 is TGTGCCACCGAAGAGACAGGCCTGAAGCCCTACGAGCAGTACTTC. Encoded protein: CATEETGLKPYEQYF.